A single sample gave rise to the 31 T cell receptor beta chains below, sequenced in a study of T cell responses to AZD1222 COVID-19 vaccine. Measured with immunoSEQ multiplex PCR; TCRdb has only the in-frame clones, and not every one. In the table there are 150,000 to 200,000 clones, roughly 92% of which are singletons. Sequences were derived from peripheral blood, sampled 28 days after the second AZD1222 dose. These receptors were taken from an adult who received the AZD1222 COVID-19 vaccine.

The rearrangement uses TRBV3-1 (or the pseudogene TRBV3-2) and TRBJ2-1; TRBD2 agrees at 9 bases. The CDR3 is 15 amino acids. The V gene's germline CDR1 is LGHDT and CDR2 YNNKEL (reference sequence). Trimming at V came to 4 bases and at J to 5 bases, leaving 6 bases not matched to a gene. CDR3 DNA: TGTGCCAGCAGCCCCGGGCTAGCGGGGCACAATGAGCAGTTCTTC. Its translation is CASSPGLAGHNEQFF.

The V call is TRBV27, the J call TRBJ2-3; D gene unclear. The germline V gene has CDR1 MNHEY and CDR2 SMNVEV (reference sequence). V lost 4 bases, J lost 11 bases, and 13 bases lay in between. CDR3 length: 12 amino acids. The CDR3 nucleotides are TGTGCCAGCAGTTCCGCGGCTGGTATGCAGTATTTT. It codes for CASSSAAGMQYF.

This clone was seen only once. The J gene is TRBJ2-2, the V gene TRBV18; 14 nucleotides match TRBD2. Germline trimming cut 3 bases from V and 6 bases from J; bases unmatched to any gene: 6. Germline V gives CDR1 KGHSH, CDR2 LQKENI. This CDR3 comprises 17 residues. The CDR3 nucleotides read TGTGCCAGCTCACCCCCCGGACTAGCGGGAGGTGCCGGGGAGCTGTTTTTT. Its protein is CASSPPGLAGGAGELFF.

The chain links TRBV6-2 or TRBV6-3 to TRBJ1-1; no clear D. Trimming left V 2 bases short and J 8 bases short, with 12 bases between. The CDR3 is made up of 13 amino acids. Germline CDR1 reads MNHEY; CDR2 reads SVGEGT. The CDR3, as DNA: TGTGCCAGCAGTTACGAGCGTTGGGCAGAAGCTTTCTTT. Its protein is CASSYERWAEAFF.

The chain couples TRBV20-1 to TRBJ2-1; no reliable D call. From germline, CDR1 is DFQATT and CDR2 SNEGSKA (reference sequence). V was pared by 3 bases and J by 5 bases, with 8 bases between. This CDR3 contains 12 residues. The CDR3, as DNA: TGCAGTGCTAGTGCGCGTGACAATGAGCAGTTCTTC. This gives the protein CSASARDNEQFF.

The rearrangement joins TRBV5-8 to TRBJ1-4, with 7 nucleotides matching TRBD1. V lost 4 bases to trimming and J lost 6 bases; unmatched junction nucleotides: 9. This CDR3 has 15 amino acids. From germline, CDR1 is SGHTS and CDR2 YDEGEE. CDR3 DNA sequence: TGTGCCAGCAGCCCCCGGCTCGGACAGGATGAAAAACTGTTTTTT. This translates into CASSPRLGQDEKLFF.

This chain links TRBV29-1 with TRBJ1-1; D gene uncertain. There are 14 residues in the CDR3. Looked up from germline, CDR1 is SQVTM and CDR2 is ANQGSEA. Trimming took off 5 bases at V and 3 bases at J, with 16 bases between the two ends. CDR3 residues: CSVNTYGMDTEAFF. The DNA of the CDR3 is TGCAGCGTTAATACGTACGGTATGGACACTGAAGCTTTCTTT.

The chain is built from TRBV30 and TRBJ1-6, with no clear D. The CDR3 spans 14 residues. Trimming pared 2 bases from V and 3 bases from J, leaving 8 bases between. The V gene's germline CDR1 is GTSNPN and CDR2 SVGIG (reference sequence). CDR3 residues: CAWSKQIYNSPLHF. The CDR3 DNA is TGTGCCTGGAGTAAACAGATCTATAATTCACCCCTCCACTTT.

V and J are TRBV2 and TRBJ1-2; the D gene is possibly TRBD1 (5 bases). CDR3 length: 15 amino acids. V lost 8 bases to trimming and J lost 5 bases, with 21 bases between them. Germline V gives CDR1 SNHLY, CDR2 FYNNEI. The CDR3 DNA follows: TGTGCCAGCTCCCCTTCCGCAGGGTCTGGGTATGGCTACACCTTC. This sequence encodes CASSPSAGSGYGYTF.

The rearrangement uses TRBV19 and TRBJ1-4, with D unclear. CDR3 length equals 13 residues. Trimming removed 5 bases at V and 13 bases at J, with 17 bases between. Per the germline V gene, CDR1 is LNHDA and CDR2 is SQIVND (reference sequence). CDR3 sequence reads: CASSPPDVGRLFF. CDR3 coding DNA: TGTGCCAGTAGTCCCCCCGACGTGGGAAGACTGTTTTTT.

The chain joins TRBV1 to TRBJ1-1; the D call TRBD1 from the table was never checked on the DNA. TRBV1 is shown as a pseudogene. This CDR3 region has 13 residues. The CDR3, as DNA: TGCACCAGCAGCGGCAGGGGGTTCACTGAAGCTTTCTTT. Its translation: CTSSGRGFTEAFF.

V gene TRBV4-1 combines with J gene TRBJ2-5, with D perhaps given as TRBD1 or TRBD2 (6 bases each). This CDR3 region has 15 residues. CDR1 is MGHRA, CDR2 YSYEKL, per germline. The V end was cut by 5 bases, the J end by 6 bases, with 19 bases between. CDR3 DNA: TGCGCCAGCAGCATACCCAGCGAAGGGGGGAAGACCCAGTACTTC. It is translated as CASSIPSEGGKTQYF.

V and J are TRBV3-1 (or the pseudogene TRBV3-2) and TRBJ1-5, with D maybe TRBD1 (5 bases). The V gene's germline CDR1 is LGHDT and CDR2 YNNKEL (reference sequence). The length of the CDR3 is 14 residues. Trimming stripped 0 bases from V and 6 bases from J, with 9 bases between. CDR3 in DNA: TGTGCCAGCAGCCAAGATTGGGGGGTTCAGCCCCAGCATTTT. It translates to CASSQDWGVQPQHF.

This clone was detected only once. V is TRBV20-1 and J is TRBJ1-5, with D uncertain. Trimming stripped 3 bases from V and 2 bases from J, with 14 bases between. In germline, CDR1 is DFQATT, CDR2 SNEGSKA (reference sequence). The CDR3 has 15 amino acids. CDR3 bases: TGCAGTGCTAGTCGCCCCGGGCAGCGCAATCAGCCCCAGCATTTT. Its translation is CSASRPGQRNQPQHF.

This chain uses TRBV7-8 with TRBJ2-1, with D unresolved. V lost 1 base and J lost 0, with 10 bases in between. There are 16 residues in the CDR3. Germline CDR1 SGHVS, CDR2 FQNEAQ. Written as DNA, the CDR3 is TGTGCCAGCAGCTTAGTTCCATCTAGCTCCTACAATGAGCAGTTCTTC. This sequence encodes CASSLVPSSSYNEQFF.

The V call is TRBV15, the J call TRBJ2-2; a weak D match, TRBD2 (5 bases). The germline gives CDR1 LNHNV, CDR2 YYDKDF (reference sequence). Trimming left V 0 bases short and J 7 bases short, with 9 bases between. The length of the CDR3 is 14 residues. CDR3 DNA sequence: TGTGCCACCAGCAGAGACCTGGGGAGCGGGGAGCTGTTTTTT. Translating it yields CATSRDLGSGELFF. Combining the CDR3 with reference TRBV15 and TRBJ2-2 gives the whole variable domain DAMVIQNPRYQVTQFGKPVTLSCSQTLNHNVMYWYQQKSSQAPKLLFHYYDKDFNNEADTPDNFQSRRPNTSFCFLDIRSPGLGDTAMYLCATSRDLGSGELFFGEGSRLTVL.

V gene TRBV30 combines with J gene TRBJ1-2, with D hard to call. CDR1 GTSNPN and CDR2 SVGIG come from the germline V gene (reference sequence). Between the trimmed V and J ends, which lost 1 base and 8 bases, there was a span of 11 bases. This CDR3 has 12 amino acids. CDR3 sequence: CAWSALTGGYTF. The CDR3 DNA reads as TGTGCCTGGAGTGCACTTACCGGAGGCTACACCTTC.

The chain is built from TRBV3-1 (or the pseudogene TRBV3-2) and TRBJ1-1; 8 bases line up with TRBD1. Germline CDR1 reads LGHDT; CDR2 reads YNNKEL (reference sequence). This CDR3 region has 18 residues. V lost 5 bases, J lost 6 bases, and 20 bases stayed unmatched. The CDR3, as DNA: TGTGCCAGCAGCGTCGTTCCGCCAACTGGGCAGGGGGCGGCTGAAGCTTTCTTT. This translates into CASSVVPPTGQGAAEAFF.

The rearrangement joins TRBV6-5 to TRBJ2-7; D possibly corresponds to TRBD1 (5 bases). The germline V gene has CDR1 MNHEY and CDR2 SVGAGI. The CDR3 extends over 14 amino acids. V was pared by 7 bases and J by 5 bases, with 18 bases between. The CDR3 coding sequence is TGTGCCAGCACCTCTAGTCTCAGGGTGAACGAGCAGTACTTC. As protein: CASTSSLRVNEQYF.

The chain combines TRBV6-1 with TRBJ1-2; 7 nucleotides line up with TRBD1. Germline values: CDR1 MNHNS, CDR2 SASEGT. CDR3 length equals 16 residues. V lost 1 base, J lost 2 bases, and 7 bases stayed unmatched. Here the CDR3 reads CASSEEPGQPNYGYTF. CDR3 nucleotide sequence: TGTGCCAGCAGTGAAGAACCGGGACAGCCAAACTATGGCTACACCTTC.

The chain couples TRBV27 to TRBJ2-1, with D possibly being TRBD1 or TRBD2 (6 bases each). CDR3 length equals 13 residues. Germline CDR1 MNHEY, CDR2 SMNVEV (reference sequence). Trimming pared 6 bases from V and 4 bases from J, leaving 10 bases between. CDR3 in amino acids: CASRQGRYNEQFF. CDR3 sequence (DNA): TGTGCCAGCAGGCAGGGGAGGTACAATGAGCAGTTCTTC.

This clone occurred once. The chain combines TRBV6-5 with TRBJ2-7, with a tentative D call TRBD1 (6 bases). Trimming shortened V by 4 bases and J by 0 bases, and 10 bases separated the two germline ends. The CDR3 spans 14 residues. Germline-derived CDR1 and CDR2 are MNHEY and SVGAGI. The CDR3 is CASSSGTYSYEQYF. CDR3 DNA: TGTGCCAGCAGTTCCGGGACATACTCCTACGAGCAGTACTTC.

This chain connects TRBV2 to TRBJ2-5; 8 nucleotides line up with TRBD2. Germline values: CDR1 SNHLY, CDR2 FYNNEI. CDR3 length: 17 residues. The J segment lost 5 bases and the V segment lost 3 bases, leaving 14 bases of the junction unmatched. For the CDR3, the DNA is TGTGCCAGCAGTGATAGTGTCGGGAGGGCGATCGCGGAGACCCAGTACTTC. It encodes CASSDSVGRAIAETQYF.

The chain links TRBV3-1 (or the pseudogene TRBV3-2) to TRBJ1-1; no reliable D call. Germline CDR1 reads LGHDT; CDR2 reads YNNKEL (reference sequence). The CDR3 runs 14 residues. V was shortened by 2 bases and J by 2 bases, with 9 bases between the two germline ends. CDR3 DNA sequence: TGTGCCAGCAGCCAACTGAACCTCAACACTGAAGCTTTCTTT. This translates into CASSQLNLNTEAFF.

Concerning this clone itself: Other DNA sequences in the sample encode the same CDR3. The V and J genes are TRBV15 and TRBJ2-5; TRBD2 might be the D (5 bases). CDR1 is LNHNV, CDR2 YYDKDF, per germline (reference sequence). The CDR3 length is 14 residues. With 0 bases removed from V and 1 base from J, the gap between germline ends came to 6 bases. The DNA of the CDR3 is TGTGCCACCAGCAGAGATCGGGGCCAAGAGACCCAGTACTTC. Residues: CATSRDRGQETQYF. Looking up the rest from reference TRBV15 and TRBJ2-5 gives the full variable domain: DAMVIQNPRYQVTQFGKPVTLSCSQTLNHNVMYWYQQKSSQAPKLLFHYYDKDFNNEADTPDNFQSRRPNTSFCFLDIRSPGLGDTAMYLCATSRDRGQETQYFGPGTRLLVL.

The chain uses TRBV28 and TRBJ2-3; the match to TRBD2 covers 8 bases. Germline CDR1 MDHEN, CDR2 SYDVKM. V dropped 6 bases and J dropped 4; count of bases not matched to a gene: 9. There are 15 residues in the CDR3. This chain's CDR3 is CASSPYGRAADTQYF. The CDR3 region has the DNA TGTGCCAGCAGCCCATACGGGAGGGCCGCAGATACGCAGTATTTT.

The chain couples TRBV5-8 to TRBJ2-5, with D perhaps TRBD2 (6 bases). The germline V gene has CDR1 SGHTS and CDR2 YDEGEE. The V end lost 5 bases, the J end lost 2 bases, and 16 bases lay between the germline ends. This CDR3 is 15 amino acids long. The CDR3 reads CASRDHGSRQETQYF. The CDR3 nucleotides read TGTGCCAGCAGGGACCACGGGAGTCGGCAAGAGACCCAGTACTTC.

V and J are TRBV6-5 and TRBJ1-2; D is perhaps TRBD1 (5 bases). Trimming left V 6 bases short and J 8 bases short, with 16 bases between. The length of the CDR3 is 13 residues. Germline CDR1 MNHEY, CDR2 SVGAGI. DNA of the CDR3: TGTGCCAGCAGCCTCGGGTCTCCAGGGGGCTACACCTTC. Protein sequence: CASSLGSPGGYTF.

This chain joins TRBV11-3 and TRBJ2-2; D is unresolved. Between the trimmed V and J ends, which lost 5 bases and 1 base, there was a span of 17 bases. The length of the CDR3 is 17 residues. Germline assignment: CDR1 SGHNT and CDR2 YENEEA. CDR3 nucleotide sequence: TGTGCCAGCAGCCCAAGTAAGTCAGACGGGAACACCGGGGAGCTGTTTTTT. Residues: CASSPSKSDGNTGELFF.

The CDR3 bases are TGTGCCAGTAGGGACAGACAAAGCACTGAAGCTTTCTTT. Amino acids: CASRDRQSTEAFF. The gene calls are TRBV19 and TRBJ1-1; tentative D call: TRBD1 (6 bases). The V end lost 6 bases, the J end lost 4 bases, and 12 bases lay between the germline ends. The V gene's germline CDR1 is LNHDA and CDR2 SQIVND (reference sequence). CDR3 length: 13 residues.

This sequence joins TRBV13 and TRBJ2-5, with 10 bases that match TRBD1. V gave up 5 bases and J gave up 0 bases; unmatched junction bases: 12. CDR3 size: 18 residues. Germline V gene sequence: CDR1 PRHDT, CDR2 FYEKMQ (reference sequence). The CDR3 sequence: CASSRGVWGTGDQETQYF. The CDR3 DNA follows: TGTGCCAGCAGCCGCGGGGTCTGGGGGACAGGGGACCAAGAGACCCAGTACTTC.